The 23 T cell receptor beta chains below all came from one sample that was sequenced in a study of cytomegalovirus exposure and HLA in healthy donors. Use of 60 Vbeta and 13 Jbeta primers characterized the PCR. Only in-frame clones appear in the TCRdb table, and some are missing; sequencing was by immunoSEQ multiplex PCR. This table lists 150,000 to 200,000 clones. Source material: PBMCs. Receptor source: a woman between 18 and 29 years old in good health and CMV-seropositive.

The V gene is TRBV7-2, the J gene TRBJ2-2; 10 bases agree with TRBD2. With 5 bases clipped from V and 3 bases from J, the junction kept 3 bases outside the gene matches. Germline V gene sequence: CDR1 SGHTA, CDR2 FQGNSA. The CDR3 runs 15 residues. The CDR3 coding sequence is TGTGCCAGCAGCCCTAGCGGGGGCTACACCGGGGAGCTGTTTTTT. Its translation is CASSPSGGYTGELFF.

V and J are TRBV7-9 and TRBJ2-3, with TRBD2 as a possible D gene (6 bases). In germline, CDR1 is SEHNR, CDR2 FQNEAQ (reference sequence). The V end lost 3 bases, the J end lost 3 bases, and 10 bases lay between the germline ends. The CDR3 length is 14 residues. The CDR3 nucleotides read TGTGCCAGCAGCTTGGTCGGAGGGACAGATACGCAGTATTTT. Encoded protein: CASSLVGGTDTQYF.

The V call is TRBV27, the J call TRBJ2-5, with D perhaps matching TRBD1 (5 bases). V lost 1 base to trimming and J lost 5 bases, with 14 bases between them. This CDR3 comprises 15 residues. The germline gives CDR1 MNHEY, CDR2 SMNVEV (reference sequence). CDR3 in DNA: TGTGCCAGCAGTTTATTTCAGGGTTCACTGGAGACCCAGTACTTC. Translated: CASSLFQGSLETQYF.

The rearrangement joins TRBV15 to TRBJ1-2, with a possible D match to TRBD1 (5 bases). The ends were cut back, 1 base at V and 4 bases at J, with 7 bases in the middle. Germline CDR1 and CDR2: LNHNV and YYDKDF (reference sequence). This CDR3 is built from 13 residues. This CDR3 reads CATSRGTGYGYTF. The CDR3 coding sequence is TGTGCCACCAGCAGAGGTACAGGCTATGGCTACACCTTC.

The chain has TRBV7-6 and TRBJ2-2; 15 nucleotides line up with TRBD2. J gave up 3 bases and V 1 base, and 12 bases lay outside the gene matches. The germline CDR1 and CDR2 sequences are SGHVS and FNYEAQ. This CDR3 has 21 amino acids. The CDR3: CASSLVGTSGRRLSDTGELFF. The CDR3 region has the DNA TGTGCCAGCAGCTTAGTAGGGACTAGCGGGAGGAGGTTGTCGGACACCGGGGAGCTGTTTTTT.

V gene TRBV11-1 combines with J gene TRBJ2-1, with TRBD1 as a possible D gene (6 bases). The CDR3 has 12 residues. Per the germline V gene, CDR1 is SGHAT and CDR2 is FQDESV (reference sequence). V lost 6 bases and J lost 14, with 17 bases in between. CDR3 nucleotide sequence: TGTGCCAGCAGTCCTGACAGGACGGTTAAGTTCTTC. As protein: CASSPDRTVKFF.

The chain uses TRBV5-4 and TRBJ2-3; weak D call: TRBD2 (6 bases). The CDR3 is 15 residues long. The germline V gene encodes CDR1 SGHNT and CDR2 YYREEE (reference sequence). Trimming removed 0 bases from V and 0 bases from J, with 8 bases in between. CDR3 nucleotide sequence: TGTGCCAGCAGCTTGGTACGGGGGAGCACAGATACGCAGTATTTT. Its protein is CASSLVRGSTDTQYF.

This sequence joins TRBV27 and TRBJ2-5, with D unresolved. Per germline, CDR1 MNHEY and CDR2 SMNVEV (reference sequence). The CDR3 loop spans 15 amino acids. Trimming removed 5 bases at V and 1 base at J, with 14 bases between. CDR3 sequence reads: CASSPTPTIQETQYF. CDR3 coding DNA: TGTGCCAGCAGTCCGACACCTACCATCCAAGAGACCCAGTACTTC.

The chain is built from TRBV19 and TRBJ1-5; tentatively, D is TRBD1 (5 bases). Trimming pared 10 bases from V and 6 bases from J, leaving 16 bases between. Germline V gene sequence: CDR1 LNHDA, CDR2 SQIVND (reference sequence). The CDR3 sequence is 13 residues long. CDR3 amino acids: CATSDSNGQPQHF. The CDR3 bases are TGTGCCACATCAGACAGCAACGGTCAGCCCCAGCATTTT.

This chain connects TRBV11-2 to TRBJ2-7; 9 positions match TRBD1. Germline V gene data show CDR1 as SGHAT and CDR2 as FQNNGV. This CDR3 has 16 residues. Losses at the gene ends were 6 bases for V and 1 base for J; bases not matched to a gene: 10. CDR3 amino acids: CASRRTGTGSSYEQYF. In nucleotides, the CDR3 is TGTGCCAGCAGACGTACCGGGACAGGGAGTTCCTACGAGCAGTACTTC.

The chain uses TRBV2 and TRBJ2-3; 9 bases map to TRBD2. The V gene's germline CDR1 is SNHLY and CDR2 FYNNEI. CDR3 size: 16 residues. Trimming at V came to 4 bases and at J to 3 bases, leaving 8 bases not matched to a gene. CDR3 sequence reads: CASSAQGLARTDTQYF. CDR3 nucleotides: TGTGCCAGCAGTGCCCAGGGACTAGCTCGAACAGATACGCAGTATTTT.

CDR3 coding DNA: TGTGCCAGCAGTTTATCGGGAGGGCGGCGGGAGCAGTACTTC. Translating it yields CASSLSGGRREQYF. This chain connects TRBV6-5 to TRBJ2-7, with TRBD2 identical over 8 bases. This CDR3 has 14 residues. The V gene's germline CDR1 is MNHEY and CDR2 SVGAGI. The trim removed 4 bases at V and 7 bases at J, leaving 9 bases unmatched.

Here the CDR3 DNA reads TGTGCCTGGAGTCCCGGTCGGGCTGAAGCTTTCTTT. Its translation is CAWSPGRAEAFF. This chain links TRBV30 with TRBJ1-1; no clear D gene. Germline V CDR1 and CDR2: GTSNPN, SVGIG (reference sequence). This CDR3 spans 12 amino acids. V lost 2 bases and J 6 bases, leaving 10 bases between the germline ends.

The chain links TRBV5-4 to TRBJ2-1; D gene ambiguous. The CDR3 is made up of 14 amino acids. Germline CDR1 SGHNT, CDR2 YYREEE (reference sequence). Deletions cut 5 bases from V and 4 bases from J, with 13 bases between. The CDR3 loop is CASREDRGYNEQFF. CDR3 in DNA: TGTGCCAGCAGAGAGGATCGCGGTTACAATGAGCAGTTCTTC.

The chain uses TRBV6-1 and TRBJ2-7; TRBD1 aligns across 8 bases. Germline CDR1 and CDR2: MNHNS and SASEGT. This CDR3 is 13 amino acids long. With V trimmed by 8 bases and J by 4 bases, 7 bases remained unmatched. CDR3 in DNA: TGTGCCAGCGAGGGACAGGAAAAATACGAGCAGTACTTC. Amino acids: CASEGQEKYEQYF.

The chain has TRBV7-2 and TRBJ1-2; the D gene is possibly TRBD1 (6 bases). CDR3 length: 15 residues. Trimming took off 5 bases at V and 1 base at J, with 14 bases between the two ends. Germline V gives CDR1 SGHTA, CDR2 FQGNSA. CDR3 nucleotide sequence: TGTGCCAGCAGCCGCGGGGGGGGCCTTAACTATGGCTACACCTTC. Translated: CASSRGGGLNYGYTF.

This CDR3 reads CASSQDPLAGGINNEQFF. CDR3 DNA sequence: TGTGCCAGCAGCCAAGATCCTCTAGCGGGAGGGATAAACAATGAGCAGTTCTTC. This chain links TRBV4-2 with TRBJ2-1; 12 bases line up with TRBD2. This CDR3 spans 18 amino acids. Germline loops: CDR1 LGHNA, CDR2 YNFKEQ. Germline trimming cut 0 bases from V and 5 bases from J; bases unmatched to any gene: 8.

The V and J genes are TRBV4-1 and TRBJ1-4; no clear D. This CDR3 has 12 amino acids. The V gene's germline CDR1 is MGHRA and CDR2 YSYEKL. V was cut by 4 bases and J by 5 bases, with 5 bases left in between. The DNA of the CDR3 is TGCGCCAGCAGCCTTCTCAATGAAAAACTGTTTTTT. Translating gives CASSLLNEKLFF.

The V and J genes are TRBV2 and TRBJ2-2, with D uncertain. Germline assignment: CDR1 SNHLY and CDR2 FYNNEI. Trimming took off 6 bases at V and 1 base at J, with 12 bases between the two ends. The CDR3 sequence is 15 residues long. CDR3 loop: CASSLTPGNTGELFF. For the CDR3, the DNA is TGTGCCAGCAGCCTGACGCCAGGGAACACCGGGGAGCTGTTTTTT. The full variable domain, with the rest looked up from reference TRBV2 and TRBJ2-2, is EPEVTQTPSHQVTQMGQEVILRCVPISNHLYFYWYRQILGQKVEFLVSFYNNEISEKSEIFDDQFSVERPDGSNFTLKIRSTKLEDSAMYFCASSLTPGNTGELFFGEGSRLTVL.

The V call is TRBV5-6, the J call TRBJ2-3; 7 bases are shared with TRBD2. From germline, CDR1 is SGHDT and CDR2 YYEEEE. The CDR3 contains 15 residues. V lost 5 bases to trimming and J lost 2 bases; unmatched junction nucleotides: 8. CDR3 nucleotides: TGTGCCAGCAGAGCGGGACTCCAGAACACAGATACGCAGTATTTT. It specifies CASRAGLQNTDTQYF.

About this clone: Sequence at one end of the junction differs from germline and may be a read error. The chain uses TRBV6-1 and TRBJ2-5; TRBD2 matches 9 bases. Germline CDR1 reads MNHNS; CDR2 reads SASEGT. The CDR3 contains 15 residues. CDR3: CASRILAGSQEAQYF. The CDR3 DNA sequence: TGTGCCAGCAGGATTCTAGCGGGGTCTCAAGAGGCCCAGTACTTC.

This chain uses TRBV19 with TRBJ1-2, with 10 bases fitting TRBD1. The CDR3 runs to 14 residues. Germline V gene sequence: CDR1 LNHDA, CDR2 SQIVND (reference sequence). V lost 7 bases and J lost 8; bases outside the gene matches: 10. The CDR3 coding sequence is TGTGCCAGTACCCCGGGACAGGGGACGGGAGGCTACACCTTC. This sequence encodes CASTPGQGTGGYTF. Full variable domain (missing parts from reference TRBV19 and TRBJ1-2): DGGITQSPKYLFRKEGQNVTLSCEQNLNHDAMYWYRQDPGQGLRLIYYSQIVNDFQKGDIAEGYSVSREKKESFPLTVTSAQKNPTAFYLCASTPGQGTGGYTFGSGTRLTVV.

The chain combines TRBV4-2 with TRBJ2-1; 7 bases are a match to TRBD2. The CDR3 runs 16 residues. Unmatched junction bases numbered 12, after V lost 4 bases and J lost 6 bases. Germline V CDR1 and CDR2: LGHNA, YNFKEQ. CDR3: CASSPARGGPVNEQFF. CDR3 DNA: TGTGCCAGCAGCCCGGCTAGGGGAGGGCCTGTCAATGAGCAGTTCTTC.